Shown below are 31 T cell receptor beta chains from a single sample sequenced in a study of radiation and T cells in renal cell carcinoma. Time point described: blood 4 weeks post-SBRT, at nephrectomy. Treatment in this sample: 15 Gy SBRT to primary tumor, nephrectomy 4 weeks later. Assay used: immunoSEQ multiplex PCR; TCRdb lists only in-frame clones, some missing. Of about 74,000 clones in the sample, roughly nine tenths are singletons; the top ten hold 5% to 7.5%. This specimen was blood, taken from a patient whose treatment included radiotherapy and nephrectomy. These receptors were taken from a woman aged 70-85 years with renal cell carcinoma.

The J gene is TRBJ1-2, the V gene TRBV2; a possible D gene is TRBD1 (5 bases). Germline CDR1 SNHLY, CDR2 FYNNEI. Trimming cost V 4 bases and J 6 bases, with 9 bases left between them. This CDR3 is 12 amino acids long. The CDR3 sequence: CASSGDSNGYTF. In DNA form, the CDR3 reads TGTGCCAGCAGTGGCGACAGTAATGGCTACACCTTC.

V usage is TRBV7-8 and J usage is TRBJ1-3; D is unresolved. V lost 0 bases and J 4 bases, leaving 7 bases between the germline ends. From germline, CDR1 is SGHVS and CDR2 FQNEAQ. CDR3 size: 14 residues. CDR3 sequence: CASSLAFPGNTIYF. CDR3 nucleotides: TGTGCCAGCAGCTTAGCGTTTCCGGGAAACACCATATATTTT.

The rearrangement uses TRBV27 and TRBJ1-1; possibly TRBD1 for D (6 bases). Germline-derived CDR1 and CDR2 are MNHEY and SMNVEV (reference sequence). Trimming removed 6 bases at V and 10 bases at J, with 18 bases between. This CDR3 has 13 amino acids. The CDR3 is CASRTGGGSRAFF. CDR3 in DNA: TGTGCCAGCAGAACCGGAGGGGGGTCGCGAGCTTTCTTT.

CDR3 loop: CASSEPGQGLDTQYF. As DNA, the CDR3 is TGTGCCAGCAGCGAACCGGGACAGGGTTTGGATACGCAGTATTTT. This chain links TRBV4-2 with TRBJ2-3; TRBD1 matches at 9 bases. CDR1 is LGHNA and CDR2 is YNFKEQ in the germline V gene. The CDR3 consists of 15 residues. V lost 5 bases and J lost 6; bases outside the gene matches: 9.

The genes are TRBV9 and TRBJ2-1; D is unclear. The CDR3 loop spans 15 amino acids. V was cut by 0 bases and J by 2 bases, with 9 bases left in between. Per germline, CDR1 SGDLS and CDR2 YYNGEE. The CDR3 sequence is CASSVDMRTYNEQFF. The CDR3 coding sequence is TGTGCCAGCAGCGTAGATATGCGAACCTACAATGAGCAGTTCTTC.

This clone was found once. The chain joins TRBV9 to TRBJ1-2; D unclear. The V end lost 0 bases, the J end lost 5 bases, and 8 bases lay between the germline ends. Germline-derived CDR1 and CDR2 are SGDLS and YYNGEE. The CDR3 is 13 amino acids. For the CDR3, the DNA is TGTGCCAGCAGCGTAGAGGGAGGGTATGGCTACACCTTC. This encodes CASSVEGGYGYTF.

V is TRBV7-3 and J is TRBJ1-2, with D uncertain. The CDR3 loop spans 15 amino acids. Germline V gene data show CDR1 as SGHTA and CDR2 as FQGTGA. Trimming stripped 2 bases from V and 3 bases from J, with 13 bases between. CDR3 DNA: TGTGCCAGCAGCTTACGGCTTCCACGGGACTATGGCTACACCTTC. It is translated as CASSLRLPRDYGYTF.

The V gene is TRBV5-8, the J gene TRBJ2-1, with 8 bases aligning to TRBD2. Losses at the gene ends were 0 bases for V and 6 bases for J; bases not matched to a gene: 5. Germline values: CDR1 SGHTS, CDR2 YDEGEE. The CDR3 is made up of 15 amino acids. CDR3 loop: CASSLAGGAFNEQFF. For the CDR3, the DNA is TGTGCCAGCAGCTTGGCCGGGGGGGCATTCAATGAGCAGTTCTTC.

This rearrangement joins TRBV9 to TRBJ2-3; D gene ambiguous. The V gene's germline CDR1 is SGDLS and CDR2 YYNGEE. The CDR3 loop spans 15 amino acids. V was clipped by 0 bases and J by 2 bases, with 10 bases between them. The chain's CDR3 is CASSVAGIPTDTQYF. As DNA, the CDR3 is TGTGCCAGCAGCGTAGCTGGTATTCCCACAGATACGCAGTATTTT.

This clone was seen a few times. The chain couples TRBV6-5 to TRBJ1-1; D gene unclear. The V end was cut by 6 bases, the J end by 0 bases, with 14 bases between. The germline CDR1 and CDR2 sequences are MNHEY and SVGAGI. The CDR3 sequence is 15 residues long. The CDR3 reads CASRPTTVLNTEAFF. CDR3 nucleotides: TGTGCCAGCAGACCCACCACTGTTCTGAACACTGAAGCTTTCTTT.

The V and J genes are TRBV27 and TRBJ2-7, with 10 positions matching TRBD1. The CDR3 has 15 residues. In germline, CDR1 is MNHEY, CDR2 SMNVEV (reference sequence). V trimming: 1 base; J trimming: 2 bases; junction bases outside the gene matches: 2. The CDR3 loop is CASSLFGQGAYEQYF. CDR3 in DNA: TGTGCCAGCAGTTTATTCGGACAGGGGGCCTACGAGCAGTACTTC.

This clone came up once. The chain recombines TRBV7-2 with TRBJ2-3, with 11 bases fitting TRBD2. In germline, CDR1 is SGHTA, CDR2 FQGNSA. This CDR3 contains 17 residues. J was trimmed by 0 bases and V by 1 base; bases with no gene match: 3. This CDR3 reads CASSLGSGGASTDTQYF. The CDR3 coding sequence is TGTGCCAGCAGCTTAGGTAGCGGGGGGGCCAGCACAGATACGCAGTATTTT.

The V and J genes are TRBV4-1 and TRBJ2-2, with 7 bases fitting TRBD2. The CDR3 contains 15 residues. Germline V gene lookup returns CDR1 MGHRA and CDR2 YSYEKL. Unmatched junction bases numbered 6, after V lost 0 bases and J lost 8 bases. CDR3 amino acids: CASSQDMLAEGELFF. The CDR3 bases are TGCGCCAGCAGCCAAGATATGCTAGCGGAAGGGGAGCTGTTTTTT.

CDR3 sequence: CASSPNLDRNTEAFF. Here the CDR3 DNA reads TGTGCCAGCAGCCCAAACTTGGACAGAAACACTGAAGCTTTCTTT. The chain joins TRBV5-6 to TRBJ1-1; the D gene is possibly TRBD1 (6 bases). The CDR3 loop spans 15 amino acids. Between the trimmed V and J ends, which lost 4 bases and 2 bases, there was a span of 15 bases. Germline CDR1 and CDR2: SGHDT and YYEEEE.

The V and J genes are TRBV29-1 and TRBJ1-4, with D unresolved. This CDR3 is 13 amino acids long. CDR1 and CDR2 from the germline V gene are SQVTM and ANQGSEA. Trimming shortened V by 4 bases and J by 3 bases, and 9 bases separated the two germline ends. CDR3 sequence reads: CSVGLYSNEKLFF. The CDR3 DNA is TGCAGCGTTGGACTGTACTCTAATGAAAAACTGTTTTTT.

This sequence joins TRBV6-5 and TRBJ2-3; the D gene is possibly TRBD1 (7 bases). V shed 6 bases and J shed 4 bases, with 17 bases lying between them. This CDR3 spans 15 amino acids. Germline assignment: CDR1 MNHEY and CDR2 SVGAGI. CDR3 sequence: CASSPGGGGADTQYF. The CDR3 bases are TGTGCCAGCAGCCCAGGAGGGGGCGGGGCAGATACGCAGTATTTT.

The V gene is TRBV28, the J gene TRBJ1-5; 10 bases are a match to TRBD1. The CDR3 consists of 15 residues. Germline lookup yields CDR1 MDHEN and CDR2 SYDVKM. The trim removed 7 bases at V and 10 bases at J, leaving 13 bases unmatched. The CDR3 here is CASKRDRGPLRPQHF. DNA for the CDR3: TGTGCCAGCAAGCGGGACAGGGGTCCGTTGCGTCCCCAGCATTTT.

This chain connects TRBV7-6 to TRBJ1-1, with no clear D. Deletions cut 5 bases from V and 1 base from J, with 14 bases between. The CDR3 contains 15 residues. Germline lookup yields CDR1 SGHVS and CDR2 FNYEAQ. CDR3 protein: CASSLEESPNTEAFF. The CDR3 region has the DNA TGTGCCAGCAGCCTAGAGGAGAGTCCGAACACTGAAGCTTTCTTT.

The V call is TRBV6-6, the J call TRBJ1-5; 7 bases agree with TRBD1. The CDR3 sequence is 15 residues long. The ends lost 2 bases at V and 0 bases at J; junction bases unmatched: 1. Per germline, CDR1 MNHNY and CDR2 SVGAGI (reference sequence). The CDR3 reads CASSYGTVSNQPQHF. Written as DNA, the CDR3 is TGTGCCAGCAGTTACGGGACAGTTAGCAATCAGCCCCAGCATTTT.

The V call is TRBV2, the J call TRBJ2-7; weak D call: TRBD1 (6 bases). Trimming pared 7 bases from V and 0 bases from J, leaving 16 bases between. This CDR3 is 15 amino acids long. In germline, CDR1 is SNHLY, CDR2 FYNNEI. DNA for the CDR3: TGTGCCAGCACTTCTGGGGGCAGTAACTCCTACGAGCAGTACTTC. Translated, it gives CASTSGGSNSYEQYF.

The chain combines TRBV19 with TRBJ1-3; 8 nucleotides line up with TRBD1. Germline-derived CDR1 and CDR2 are LNHDA and SQIVND (reference sequence). The length of the CDR3 is 15 residues. The ends lost 4 bases at V and 2 bases at J; junction bases unmatched: 4. CDR3 in DNA: TGTGCCAGTAGTACTACAGGGGGTCCTGGAAACACCATATATTTT. As protein: CASSTTGGPGNTIYF.

The gene calls are TRBV28 and TRBJ1-2; D is possibly TRBD1 (5 bases). Germline-derived CDR1 and CDR2 are MDHEN and SYDVKM. The CDR3 has 12 amino acids. Trimming took 6 bases from V and 2 from J, leaving 7 bases between them. CDR3 loop: CASRGVNYGYTF. In nucleotides, the CDR3 is TGTGCCAGCAGGGGGGTGAACTATGGCTACACCTTC.

The genes are TRBV6-5 and TRBJ1-1; no definite D call. Germline V gives CDR1 MNHEY, CDR2 SVGAGI. The CDR3 contains 15 residues. The V end was cut by 5 bases, the J end by 0 bases, with 13 bases between. The CDR3 nucleotides are TGTGCCAGCAGTCCGCTAAGGGTAGTGAACACTGAAGCTTTCTTT. It translates to CASSPLRVVNTEAFF.

This clone came up once. The chain carries TRBV2 and TRBJ2-5; 9 bases are a match to TRBD1. V was clipped by 4 bases and J by 2 bases; unmatched bases: 2. CDR3 size: 14 residues. CDR1 and CDR2 from the germline V gene are SNHLY and FYNNEI. DNA for the CDR3: TGTGCCAGCAGTGTGGGGACAGGGCAAGAGACCCAGTACTTC. This gives the protein CASSVGTGQETQYF.

V and J are TRBV25-1 and TRBJ1-5; D remains unclear. The germline V gene encodes CDR1 MGHDK and CDR2 SYGVNS. V dropped 2 bases and J dropped 5 bases, with 7 bases sitting between them. The CDR3 sequence is 13 residues long. The CDR3 DNA is TGTGCCAGCAGTGAAAACGACCATCAGCCCCAGCATTTT. It yields the protein CASSENDHQPQHF. Using reference TRBV25-1 and TRBJ1-5 for the parts outside the CDR3, the full variable domain is EADIYQTPRYLVIGTGKKITLECSQTMGHDKMYWYQQDPGMELHLIHYSYGVNSTEKGDLSSESTVSRIRTEHFPLTLESARPSHTSQYLCASSENDHQPQHFGDGTRLSIL.

The CDR3 region is CASSLAGGANVLTF. Written as DNA, the CDR3 is TGTGCCAGCAGCTTGGCTGGCGGGGCCAACGTCCTGACTTTC. The chain carries TRBV5-6 and TRBJ2-6; D call uncertain. Trimming pared 0 bases from V and 4 bases from J, leaving 5 bases between. The CDR3 loop spans 14 amino acids. Germline loops: CDR1 SGHDT, CDR2 YYEEEE.

The chain joins TRBV19 to TRBJ2-2, with D maybe TRBD1 (6 bases). Germline values: CDR1 LNHDA, CDR2 SQIVND (reference sequence). V was pared by 10 bases and J by 1 base, with 13 bases between. This CDR3 region has 14 residues. The CDR3 sequence is CAIKRGLNTGELFF. The CDR3 DNA sequence: TGTGCCATCAAAAGGGGGTTGAACACCGGGGAGCTGTTTTTT.

The chain employs TRBV6-1 and TRBJ1-4; TRBD1 aligns across 8 bases. The CDR3 is 14 amino acids. The V gene end was trimmed by 6 bases and the J gene end by 8 bases; junction bases not matched to a gene: 8. Germline loops: CDR1 MNHNS, CDR2 SASEGT. CDR3: CASRLDRGGEKLFF. The CDR3 nucleotides read TGTGCCAGCAGGCTCGACAGGGGAGGGGAAAAACTGTTTTTT.

The rearrangement joins TRBV12-5 to TRBJ2-3; D not certain. The germline V and J ends were trimmed by 2 bases and 5 bases, with 11 bases remaining between them. The germline gives CDR1 LGHNT, CDR2 FRNRAP. The CDR3 extends over 14 amino acids. The chain's CDR3 is CASGLSRLGDTQYF. For the CDR3, the DNA is TGTGCTAGTGGTTTGTCCAGGCTCGGAGATACGCAGTATTTT.

The J gene is TRBJ1-6, the V gene TRBV27; 7 nucleotides agree with TRBD1. The CDR3 length is 14 residues. Germline-derived CDR1 and CDR2 are MNHEY and SMNVEV (reference sequence). Trimming took 7 bases from V and 8 from J; bases not matched to a gene: 8. The CDR3 DNA is TGTGCCAGCACAATGACAGGGCACCATTCACCCCTCCACTTT. It encodes CASTMTGHHSPLHF.

This clone was recorded once. The rearrangement uses TRBV6-5 and TRBJ1-3; no firm D call. V was cut by 2 bases and J by 0 bases, with 8 bases left in between. The germline CDR1 and CDR2 sequences are MNHEY and SVGAGI. This CDR3 contains 15 residues. The CDR3 DNA sequence: TGTGCCAGCAGTTACGGGCAGAACTCTGGAAACACCATATATTTT. Amino acids: CASSYGQNSGNTIYF.